This T cell receptor (beta chain) was sequenced for a study of T cells expressing NK-cell markers (dated by TCRdb to between 2020 and 2021). Notes on the research overall: Fewer than ten donors provided sorted CD3+CD56+NKG2C+, CD3+CD56+NKG2C- and CD3+CD56-NKG2C+ T-cell subsets, whose TCR beta-chain repertoires were profiled. Among the eight sequenced donors, only one was HCMV-seronegative, while the other seven were HCMV-seropositive. All eight donors whose samples were sequenced were randomly selected healthy volunteers, three of them men and five women. Libraries were sequenced as 2 x 150 bp reads on Illumina HiSeq 2000/2500, MiSeq or NextSeq. Findings and caveats that apply to the study as a whole: For several donors, the dominant CD3+CD56+NKG2C+ clonotypes were among the top 10 CD8+ clonotypes and accounted for roughly 1.0-7.5% of CD8+ T cells. Whether the expanded NKG2C-expressing T cell clones were specific for HCMV antigens remained unclear. Those dominant clonotypes were again the most abundant among CD3+CD56-NKG2C+ cells in a few donors, at roughly 25-65%.

For CDR1 and CDR2, the germline V gene lists SGHRS and YFSETQ. CDR3 length: 14 amino acids, cysteine to phenylalanine. Only the protein is on record. The run used an Illumina HiSeq 2000. 5'RACE template switching, by which a universal primer site and unique molecular identifiers were added, was used to make TCR beta cDNA libraries. Synthesis of cDNA was primed from the TCR beta constant segment and was followed by two consecutive PCR amplification steps. On the study's bioinformatics: MIGEC handled demultiplexing of the reads and grouping by UMI, while MiTCR was used to assemble and quantify clonotypes. To remove erroneous sequences, TCR cDNA sequences were retained only when supported by two or more reads. Downstream repertoire analysis used the tcR package, and clonotypes were matched across fractions by CDR3 nucleotide sequence plus V segment. VDJmatch was used to annotate antigen specificity against VDJdb, with one amino acid substitution in CDR3 permitted. Through TCRdb reprocessing, the reads give one entry per CDR3 protein sequence; DNA is omitted. V and J calls and clone size were set by TCRdb, not the authors. For this sample, the table gives about 390,000 distinct CDR3 sequences. The ten largest clones represent about 10% of the sample.

To determine HCMV serostatus, a commercial ELISA kit was used to detect HCMV-specific IgG in serum. Peripheral blood mononuclear cells were isolated from blood by Ficoll density gradient centrifugation. To note about this clonotype: The target of this receptor is not known.

The rearrangement combines TRBV5-1 with TRBJ1-6; the TCRdb D gene call, TRBD1, has no DNA to confirm it. This clonotype originated in a woman between 50 and 59 years old in good health. Donor details come from another sample of the same person, matched by shared clones. The source material was blood T cells: a sorted CD56 or NKG2C T cell subset, CD4+ or CD8+ T cells, or bulk PBMC T cells (not recorded which). The CDR3: CASSRDQGDSPLHF.